This T cell receptor (beta chain) came from a study of T cell clonality in common variable immunodeficiency. Findings and caveats of the study: Reportedly, TCR beta sequences from common variable immunodeficiency showed fewer deletions and N-nucleotide insertions. Fewer TCRbeta clones were shared among CVID subjects than controls.

Most patients and controls had Caucasian heritage. Heparinized whole blood, 5 to 8 ml, came from each donor. This clone occurred many times. The antigen is unknown. The missing CDR3 end, 3 residues past where the read stops, is filled in from the germline J gene. The assay was immunoSEQ multiplex PCR, and TCRdb's table has in-frame clones only and misses some. Recorded here are 35,000 to 45,000 clones, none singletons. Germline CDR1 is SQVTM and CDR2 is ANQGSEA. This CDR3 comprises 11 residues. Trimming took off 3 bases at V and 7 bases at J, with 9 bases between the two ends. This sequence was found in a person aged 18-70 years in good health. Sequenced sample: peripheral blood mononuclear cells. This sequence joins TRBV29-1 and TRBJ1-1, with a tentative D call TRBD1 (5 bases). Partial CDR3 DNA: TGCAGCGTTGAGGCGACAGTTGAA. Protein product: CSVEATVE. From start to end, the CDR3 is CSVEATVEAFF.